These T cell receptor beta chains were read from a single sample in a study of PD-L1 blockade in urothelial cancer. This table comes from immunoSEQ multiplex PCR, and its TCRdb copy is limited to in-frame clones, with some not included. Counted here are 40,000 to 45,000 clones, under 90% occurring once; the ten biggest clones make up roughly 16%. The source was PBMCs, collected around atezolizumab (anti-PD-L1) treatment. The receptor set was obtained from a man between 60 and 75 years old with urothelial cancer. CDR3s include the opening cysteine and the closing phenylalanine or tryptophan. The D gene is left open where the match is weak. A row's size may be missing; if present it is once, few, many or a size class.

d_gene	j_gene	v_gene	abundance	CDR3nt	CDR3aa
TRBD1	TRBJ1-3	TRBV28	.	TGTGCCAGCACCCTCCCTTCAGGGGGCTTGGGGGGAAACACCATATATTTT	CASTLPSGGLGGNTIYF
.	TRBJ2-5	TRBV9	.	TGTGCCAGCAACGTAGGGGGGGGGATAGAGACCCAGTACTTC	CASNVGGGIETQYF
TRBD1	TRBJ2-5	TRBV7-9	once	TGTGCCAGCAGCTTAGAGGACAGGGAGGTGACCCAGTACTTC	CASSLEDREVTQYF
TRBD1	TRBJ1-1	TRBV11-2	.	TGTGCCAGCAGCTTAGGACAGGGGGCACTGAACACTGAAGCTTTCTTT	CASSLGQGALNTEAFF
.	TRBJ2-6	TRBV5-1	.	TGCGCCAGCAGCACCCCACTAAACCCCCCTGGGGCCAACGTCCTGACTTTC	CASSTPLNPPGANVLTF
.	TRBJ2-7	TRBV2	.	TGTGCCAGCAGTGCGAGCTCCTACGAGCAGTACTTC	CASSASSYEQYF
TRBD2	TRBJ2-7	TRBV10-3	.	TGTGCCATCTCCGACAGGGGACTAGCGGGGGCAATCGGCGAGCAGTACTTC	CAISDRGLAGAIGEQYF
.	TRBJ1-3	TRBV30	few	TGTGCCTGGACGGGCTCTGGAAACACCATATATTTT	CAWTGSGNTIYF
.	TRBJ2-3	TRBV7-9	.	TGTGCCAGCAGCCTTGGAGAGGGCACAGATACGCAGTATTTT	CASSLGEGTDTQYF
TRBD1	TRBJ1-1	TRBV5-1	.	TGCGCCAGCAGCACCTTTGGACAGGGGAACACTGAAGCTTTCTTT	CASSTFGQGNTEAFF
.	TRBJ2-1	TRBV7-7	.	TGTGCCAGCAGCTTGGAGCCGGGTAATGAGCAGTTCTTC	CASSLEPGNEQFF
.	TRBJ2-5	TRBV7-9	.	TGTGCCAGCAGCTTACGAGCGGAGGGGCCAGGGGAGACCCAGTACTTC	CASSLRAEGPGETQYF
TRBD1	TRBJ1-6	TRBV28	.	TGTGCCAGCAGTTTGGGACAGAGAAATTCACCCCTCCACTTT	CASSLGQRNSPLHF
.	TRBJ1-3	TRBV6-5	.	TGTGCCAGCAGTTACTATCTCGCGGGCTCTGGAAACACCATATATTTT	CASSYYLAGSGNTIYF
TRBD2	TRBJ2-5	TRBV5-4	.	TGTGCCAGCAGCTTATCGCGGGGGTTACAAGAGACCCAGTACTTC	CASSLSRGLQETQYF
.	TRBJ2-7	TRBV11-2	.	TGTGCCAGCAGCCTACTAGCCTACCTCTCCTACGAGCAGTACTTC	CASSLLAYLSYEQYF
TRBD1	TRBJ1-1	TRBV27	few	TGTGCCAGCAGTTTGGACAGGGGGCTTTCGGAAGCTTTCTTT	CASSLDRGLSEAFF
TRBD1	TRBJ1-4	TRBV2	.	TGTGCCAGAGGAACCACGGGACAGATCAATGAAAAACTGTTTTTT	CARGTTGQINEKLFF
TRBD1	TRBJ2-3	TRBV4-1	.	TGCGCCAGCAGCCAGAGGGGGCGCACAGATACGCAGTATTTT	CASSQRGRTDTQYF
.	TRBJ2-7	TRBV2	.	TGTGCCAGCGAACGCACAGGCACCTACGAGCAGTACTTC	CASERTGTYEQYF
.	TRBJ2-2	TRBV2	.	TGTGCCAGCAGTGAGACAATGAACACCGGGGAGCTGTTTTTT	CASSETMNTGELFF
.	TRBJ1-1	TRBV29-1	once	TGCAGCGTTGTGGGGGTGGGGGCCCCGAACACTAAAGCTTTCTTT	CSVVGVGAPNTKAFF
.	TRBJ1-5	TRBV6-1	.	TGTGCCAGCAGAAACCAGTGGGCAGCCCAGCATTTT	CASRNQWAAQHF
.	TRBJ1-1	TRBV20-1	few	TGCAGTGAGGGAGGGGGCACTGAAGCTTTCTTT	CSEGGGTEAFF
.	TRBJ2-2	TRBV30	.	TGTGCCTGGAGTGTGGGGGGGCTGAACACCGGGGAGCTGTTTTTT	CAWSVGGLNTGELFF
.	TRBJ1-1	TRBV5-4	.	TGTGCCAGCAGCTTCTTACGGACTGAAGCTTTCTTT	CASSFLRTEAFF
TRBD1	TRBJ2-1	TRBV2	.	TGTGCCAGCAGTCCCCAGGGGGCGGTTGAGCAGTTCTTC	CASSPQGAVEQFF
TRBD1	TRBJ2-3	TRBV9	.	TGTGCCAGCAGCGTTGGGACAGGGATAGATACGCAGTATTTT	CASSVGTGIDTQYF
.	TRBJ2-1	TRBV5-4	.	TGTGCCAGCAGCTTGGACCGACAGGCCCTTTCTTACAATGAGCAGTTCTTC	CASSLDRQALSYNEQFF
TRBD1	TRBJ1-5	TRBV20-1	.	TGCAGAGAGGGGGACAGTCAGCCCCAGCATTTT	CREGDSQPQHF
.	TRBJ1-1	TRBV7-6	.	TGTGCCAGCAGCCATAGGAGGGGAAGGAACACTGAAGCTTTCTTT	CASSHRRGRNTEAFF
.	TRBJ1-5	TRBV4-2	.	TGTGCCAGCAGCCAAGATTGGGCAGACAATCAGCCCCAGCATTTT	CASSQDWADNQPQHF
.	TRBJ2-7	TRBV20-1	.	TGCAGTGCTACGACACACGGGCAGTACTTC	CSATTHGQYF
TRBD1	TRBJ1-2	TRBV6-1	.	TGTGCCAGTCGACGGATGACCGGGACAGGGTATGGCTACACCTTC	CASRRMTGTGYGYTF
TRBD1	TRBJ2-5	TRBV7-9	.	TGTGCCAGCAGCTTAGCAGGGGGCGTGGAGACCCAGTACTTC	CASSLAGGVETQYF
.	TRBJ2-3	TRBV5-6	.	TGTGCCAGCAGCTTACGACAGCTCACAGATACGCAGTATTTT	CASSLRQLTDTQYF
TRBD2	TRBJ2-7	TRBV19	.	TGTGCCAGTAGTATTGAACCGGGGGGCGAGCAGTACTTC	CASSIEPGGEQYF
TRBD2	TRBJ2-3	TRBV5-6	.	TGTGCCAGCAGCTTGGCGGGACTAGCGGGGGGCACAGATACGCAGTATTTT	CASSLAGLAGGTDTQYF
.	TRBJ1-3	TRBV28	.	TGTGCCAGCAGTTCCCCACAGGAGAGCTCTGGAAACACCATATATTTT	CASSSPQESSGNTIYF
.	TRBJ2-7	TRBV6-5	.	TGTGCCAGCAGTTACTCTCGGCAGGGCTACGAGCAGTACTTC	CASSYSRQGYEQYF
.	TRBJ2-1	TRBV27	.	TGTGCCAGCAGTCCCGACCGGGAAGCTCCCCAGTTCTTC	CASSPDREAPQFF
TRBD2	TRBJ2-7	TRBV7-2	once	TGTGCCAGCAGCTTAGGGGGGGGACGTAGCGGCTACGAGCAGTACTTC	CASSLGGGRSGYEQYF
.	TRBJ2-5	TRBV7-2	.	TGTGCCAGCAGCCCCTCTAGCCAAGAGACCCAGTACTTC	CASSPSSQETQYF
.	TRBJ1-5	TRBV7-3	.	TGTGCCAGCAGCTTAGCCAGGGAAGGGCCCCAGCATTTT	CASSLAREGPQHF
TRBD2	TRBJ2-3	TRBV19	.	TGTGCCACTGGAGTGGGGGGGAGCACAGATACGCAGTATTTT	CATGVGGSTDTQYF
.	TRBJ2-1	TRBV5-5	.	TGTGCCAGCAGATATGTCCGGGGGGAGCAGTTCTTC	CASRYVRGEQFF
.	TRBJ2-3	TRBV21-1	once	TGTGCCAGCAGCACCGGACAGGGGGCGTATTCTAGCACAGATACGCAGTATTTT	CASSTGQGAYSSTDTQYF
TRBD2	TRBJ2-5	TRBV5-5	.	TGTGCCAGCAGCTTCCGGGAGGGGACCCAGTACTTC	CASSFREGTQYF
TRBD1	TRBJ1-4	TRBV6-5	.	TGTGCCAGCAGCGGGGACAGGGGTGGAGGGGAAAAACTGTTTTTT	CASSGDRGGGEKLFF
TRBD2	TRBJ2-1	TRBV7-7	.	TGTGCTAGCAGCCCCCGTGGACCGGGGGGGGGTGAGCAGTTCTTC	CASSPRGPGGGEQFF
.	TRBJ1-2	TRBV11-2	.	TGTGCCAGCAGCTTAGGGACAACCTATGGCTACACCTTC	CASSLGTTYGYTF
TRBD1	TRBJ2-2	TRBV5-4	once	TGTGCCAGCAGCTTGGGCAGGGGGATCACCGGGGAGCTGTTTTTT	CASSLGRGITGELFF
TRBD1	TRBJ1-3	TRBV4-1	.	TGCGCCAGCAGCCAAAATACAGGGGCTGGAAACACCATATATTTT	CASSQNTGAGNTIYF